A selection of T cell receptor beta chains follows, all from one sample in a study of cytomegalovirus exposure and HLA in healthy donors. Using immunoSEQ multiplex PCR, the repertoire was profiled, and TCRdb retains in-frame clones only, with some absent. The sample consists of roughly 140,000 clones, around 77% of them appearing once. Specimen: PBMCs. The receptors were sampled from a woman in her fifties or sixties in good health and CMV-seronegative. CDR3s include the opening cysteine and the closing phenylalanine or tryptophan. D genes are given only for firm matches. Some rows mark clone size as missing; the rest say once, few, many or name a class of expanded clone.

v_gene	j_gene	abundance	d_gene	CDR3aa	CDR3nt
TRBV5-4	TRBJ2-7	.	.	CASSSPRPNEQYF	TGTGCCAGCAGTTCCCCCAGGCCCAACGAGCAGTACTTC
TRBV6-5	TRBJ1-5	.	.	CASSRPFGPQHF	TGTGCCAGCAGTCGTCCTTTCGGTCCCCAGCATTTT
TRBV6-4	TRBJ2-2	.	TRBD1	CASSAFQGADTGELFF	TGTGCCAGCAGCGCCTTTCAGGGGGCGGACACCGGGGAGCTGTTTTTT
TRBV6-5	TRBJ2-7	.	.	CAGGTEDYEQYF	TGTGCCGGCGGGACGGAAGACTACGAGCAGTACTTC
TRBV30	TRBJ2-3	.	TRBD2	CAWSVRAGGGDTQYF	TGTGCCTGGAGTGTACGGGCGGGGGGAGGAGATACGCAGTATTTT
TRBV7-2	TRBJ2-7	.	TRBD2	CASSSGGGLYEQYF	TGTGCCAGCAGCTCTGGCGGGGGGCTCTACGAGCAGTACTTC
TRBV7-9	TRBJ1-5	once	TRBD1	CASSVQGDGQPQHF	TGTGCCAGCAGCGTACAGGGGGACGGTCAGCCCCAGCATTTT
TRBV7-2	TRBJ1-5	.	.	CASSPGGGILPQHF	TGTGCCAGCTCGCCCGGGGGGGGAATATTGCCCCAGCATTTT
TRBV11-2	TRBJ2-2	few	TRBD2	CASSFTKAGVNTGELFF	TGTGCCAGCAGCTTCACCAAAGCGGGGGTAAACACCGGGGAGCTGTTTTTT
TRBV7-9	TRBJ1-1	.	.	CASSPFARGNTEAFF	TGTGCCAGCAGCCCCTTCGCCAGGGGGAACACTGAAGCTTTCTTT
TRBV9	TRBJ2-5	.	.	CASGVTGGKETQYF	TGTGCCAGCGGAGTAACCGGAGGGAAAGAGACCCAGTACTTC
TRBV21-1	TRBJ1-2	.	.	CASSGCGHPGYGYTF	TGTGCCAGCAGCGGATGCGGGCACCCAGGCTATGGCTACACCTTC
TRBV4-3	TRBJ1-2	.	.	CASSQDTLGVENYGYTF	TGCGCCAGCAGCCAAGATACCCTAGGGGTAGAAAACTATGGCTACACCTTC
TRBV6-5	TRBJ2-2	.	TRBD1	CASRTGETGELFF	TGTGCCAGCAGGACAGGGGAGACCGGGGAGCTGTTTTTT